A selection of T cell receptor beta chains follows, all from one sample in a study of shared clonotypes between healthy human individuals. TCRdb keeps only in-frame clones here, not all; method: immunoSEQ multiplex PCR. The data show some 980,000 clones, 76% seen once. Sequences were obtained from memory CD4+ T cells sorted from blood. All receptors come from a man in his late teens or twenties in good health. CDR3s include the opening cysteine and the closing phenylalanine or tryptophan. A D gene is named only where the DNA matches it firmly. Size values are once, few and many counts, or a class for expanded clones, and some rows have none.

abundance: -
d_gene: -
v_gene: TRBV2
j_gene: TRBJ2-1
CDR3nt: TGTGCCAGCAGTCTACCGGGGGGCTCTTACAATGAGCAGTTCTTC
CDR3aa: CASSLPGGSYNEQFF

abundance: -
d_gene: -
v_gene: TRBV7-2
j_gene: TRBJ2-7
CDR3nt: TGTGCCAGCAGTTTTGGGACTCTCACCTACGAGCAGTACTTC
CDR3aa: CASSFGTLTYEQYF

abundance: -
d_gene: TRBD2
v_gene: TRBV7-2
j_gene: TRBJ2-1
CDR3nt: TGTGCCAGCAGCTTGGGACTAGCGGAGTACAATGAGCAGTTCTTC
CDR3aa: CASSLGLAEYNEQFF

abundance: -
d_gene: -
v_gene: TRBV25-1
j_gene: TRBJ2-1
CDR3nt: TGTGCCAGCAGTGAGAATATAGGGGATGAGCAGTTCTTC
CDR3aa: CASSENIGDEQFF

abundance: -
d_gene: TRBD2
v_gene: TRBV30
j_gene: TRBJ2-5
CDR3nt: TGTGCCTGGAGTCTAGCGGGAGGAGGAGAGACCCAGTACTTC
CDR3aa: CAWSLAGGGETQYF

abundance: -
d_gene: -
v_gene: TRBV5-6
j_gene: TRBJ2-7
CDR3nt: TGTGCCAGCAGCTTCATCGACCGGGACGGCGGCGAGCAGTACTTC
CDR3aa: CASSFIDRDGGEQYF

abundance: few
d_gene: TRBD2
v_gene: TRBV7-2
j_gene: TRBJ2-3
CDR3nt: TGTGCCAGCAGCTCCTCGACTAGCGGGAGGGCAGATACGCAGTATTTT
CDR3aa: CASSSSTSGRADTQYF

abundance: -
d_gene: TRBD1
v_gene: TRBV6-5
j_gene: TRBJ2-5
CDR3nt: TGTGCCAGCAGTTCCCCGACAGGGGCAGAGACCCAGTACTTC
CDR3aa: CASSSPTGAETQYF

abundance: -
d_gene: -
v_gene: TRBV18
j_gene: TRBJ1-1
CDR3nt: TGTGCCAGCTCACCGCCGGGCGGCGGGAACACTGAAGCTTTCTTT
CDR3aa: CASSPPGGGNTEAFF

abundance: -
d_gene: -
v_gene: TRBV5-4
j_gene: TRBJ1-2
CDR3nt: TGTGCCAGCAGCATTCAGAGTAACAGGGTCTCTGGCTACACCTTC
CDR3aa: CASSIQSNRVSGYTF

abundance: -
d_gene: -
v_gene: TRBV4-1
j_gene: TRBJ2-7
CDR3nt: TGCGCCAGCAGCCAGGGGGGCTACCCCTCTGAGCAGTACTTC
CDR3aa: CASSQGGYPSEQYF

abundance: few
d_gene: -
v_gene: TRBV9
j_gene: TRBJ2-2
CDR3nt: TGTGCCAGCAGCGTCTTCACCGGGGAGCTGTTTTTT
CDR3aa: CASSVFTGELFF

abundance: -
d_gene: -
v_gene: TRBV11-3
j_gene: TRBJ2-3
CDR3nt: TGTGCCAGCAGCCAGGGAGAAGTAGATACGCAGTATTTT
CDR3aa: CASSQGEVDTQYF

abundance: -
d_gene: -
v_gene: TRBV2
j_gene: TRBJ1-2
CDR3nt: TGTGCCAGCAGTGAAGTAGTAGGAGGACCGCGTGGCTACACCTTC
CDR3aa: CASSEVVGGPRGYTF

abundance: -
d_gene: TRBD1
v_gene: TRBV15
j_gene: TRBJ2-2
CDR3nt: TGTGCCACCAGAAGGAAGGGGACAGGAAACACCGGGGAGCTGTTTTTT
CDR3aa: CATRRKGTGNTGELFF

abundance: -
d_gene: -
v_gene: TRBV6-6
j_gene: TRBJ2-3
CDR3nt: TGTGCCAGCAGGAGGGGCACAGATACGCAGTATTTT
CDR3aa: CASRRGTDTQYF

abundance: few
d_gene: TRBD1
v_gene: TRBV11-2
j_gene: TRBJ2-5
CDR3nt: TGTGCCAGCAGCTTCTCGCAGGGGGCACAAGAGACCCAGTACTTC
CDR3aa: CASSFSQGAQETQYF

abundance: -
d_gene: -
v_gene: TRBV11-2
j_gene: TRBJ2-1
CDR3nt: TGTGCCAGCAGCTTAGGCGGTCCTACGCATGAGCAGTTCTTC
CDR3aa: CASSLGGPTHEQFF

abundance: -
d_gene: TRBD2
v_gene: TRBV5-1
j_gene: TRBJ2-1
CDR3nt: TGCGCCAGCAGCCCCACGGGAGGATCGGAGCAGTTCTTC
CDR3aa: CASSPTGGSEQFF

abundance: -
d_gene: TRBD1
v_gene: TRBV18
j_gene: TRBJ1-3
CDR3nt: TGTGCCAGCTCTAAGGGACAGCCCGGCTCTGGAAACACCATATATTTT
CDR3aa: CASSKGQPGSGNTIYF

abundance: -
d_gene: TRBD2
v_gene: TRBV7-6
j_gene: TRBJ2-5
CDR3nt: TGTGCCAGCAGCTTAGATCCTGGACTAGCGGGAGGGCGGGCGGAGACCCAGTACTTC
CDR3aa: CASSLDPGLAGGRAETQYF

abundance: once
d_gene: -
v_gene: TRBV7-2
j_gene: TRBJ1-3
CDR3nt: TGTGCCAGCAGCCTGTTGGAGACAGAACTTTCTGGAAACACCATATATTTT
CDR3aa: CASSLLETELSGNTIYF

abundance: -
d_gene: -
v_gene: TRBV9
j_gene: TRBJ2-2
CDR3nt: TGTGCCAGCAGCCGTCCAGGGGGGGCCGGGGAGCTGTTTTTT
CDR3aa: CASSRPGGAGELFF

abundance: -
d_gene: -
v_gene: TRBV6-1
j_gene: TRBJ2-3
CDR3nt: TGTGCCAGCAGTGAGGGGGACTGGAGCACAGATACGCAGTATTTT
CDR3aa: CASSEGDWSTDTQYF

abundance: once
d_gene: TRBD1
v_gene: TRBV6-6
j_gene: TRBJ1-1
CDR3nt: TGTGCCAGCAGTTACTCGGACAGGGGGTTGACTGAAGCTTTCTTT
CDR3aa: CASSYSDRGLTEAFF

abundance: -
d_gene: TRBD2
v_gene: TRBV28
j_gene: TRBJ2-7
CDR3nt: TGTGCCAGCAGTTTTAGCGGGATCAACTACGAGCAGTACTTC
CDR3aa: CASSFSGINYEQYF

abundance: -
d_gene: TRBD2
v_gene: TRBV18
j_gene: TRBJ2-7
CDR3nt: TGTGCCAGCTCCCCGTCGAGCGGGGGGCAGACCTACGAGCAGTACTTC
CDR3aa: CASSPSSGGQTYEQYF

abundance: -
d_gene: TRBD1
v_gene: TRBV10-3
j_gene: TRBJ1-1
CDR3nt: TGTGCCATCAGTGAATCGGGACAGGGGAACAGCGGTGCTTTCTTT
CDR3aa: CAISESGQGNSGAFF

abundance: -
d_gene: -
v_gene: TRBV2
j_gene: TRBJ2-1
CDR3nt: TGTGCCAGCAGTGGGACCCGTGGTTTCTACAATGAGCAGTTCTTC
CDR3aa: CASSGTRGFYNEQFF

abundance: -
d_gene: -
v_gene: TRBV19
j_gene: TRBJ1-5
CDR3nt: TGTGCCAGTAGTATAAGTTTCGGAGGGGCAGTTAATCAGCCCCAGCATTTT
CDR3aa: CASSISFGGAVNQPQHF

abundance: -
d_gene: -
v_gene: TRBV5-1
j_gene: TRBJ2-3
CDR3nt: TGCGCCAGCAGCTCCCACTACACAGATACGCAGTATTTT
CDR3aa: CASSSHYTDTQYF